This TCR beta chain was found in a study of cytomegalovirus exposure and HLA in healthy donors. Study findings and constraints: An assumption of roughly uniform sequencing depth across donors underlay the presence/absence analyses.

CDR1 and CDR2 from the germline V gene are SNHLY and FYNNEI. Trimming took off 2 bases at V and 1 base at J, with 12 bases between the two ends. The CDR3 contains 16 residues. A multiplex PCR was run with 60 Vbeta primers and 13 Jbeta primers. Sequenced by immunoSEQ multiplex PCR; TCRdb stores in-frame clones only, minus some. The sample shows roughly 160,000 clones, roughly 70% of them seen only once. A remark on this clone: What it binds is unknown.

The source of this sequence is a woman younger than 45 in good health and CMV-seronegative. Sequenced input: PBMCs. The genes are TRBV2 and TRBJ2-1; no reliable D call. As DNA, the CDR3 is TGTGCCAGCAGTGAAATTGGGCCAAAATCCTACAATGAGCAGTTCTTC. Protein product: CASSEIGPKSYNEQFF.